This TCR beta chain appears in the sequencing data of a study of blood T cell repertoires in COVID-19. At the level of the study: From the United States, Italy and Spain came samples of acute and convalescent COVID-19. PBMCs, B-cell-depleted T cells, or T cells provided the cDNA or gDNA that made up the material.

In the original processing: Amplification of reference gene primers was used by the study to estimate nucleated cell counts. Only in-frame clones appear in the TCRdb table, and some are missing; sequencing was by immunoSEQ multiplex PCR. That table gives V, J and clone size, and the DNA gave D and trimming. Of around 170,000 clones in the sample, roughly 83% were seen once. Trimming shortened V by 5 bases and J by 5 bases, and 12 bases separated the two germline ends. The CDR3 is 13 residues long. Germline CDR1 SGHTA, CDR2 FQGNSA. This receptor was identified in an older woman with acute or convalescent COVID-19. Sequenced: peripheral blood. The chain joins TRBV7-2 to TRBJ2-5, with D possibly matching TRBD2 (6 bases). This CDR3 is CASSVGGRETQYF. Here the CDR3 DNA reads TGTGCCAGCAGCGTTGGGGGGAGGGAGACCCAGTACTTC.